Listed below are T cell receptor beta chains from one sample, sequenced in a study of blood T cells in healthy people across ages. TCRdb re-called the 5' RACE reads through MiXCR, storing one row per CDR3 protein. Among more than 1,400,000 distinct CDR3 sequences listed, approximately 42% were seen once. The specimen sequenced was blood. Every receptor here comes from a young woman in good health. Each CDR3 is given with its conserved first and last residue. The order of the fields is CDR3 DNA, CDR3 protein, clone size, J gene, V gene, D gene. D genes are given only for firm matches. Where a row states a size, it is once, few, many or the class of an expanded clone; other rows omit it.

TGTGCCACCAAACGAGAGACCCAGTACTTC,CATKRETQYF,NA,TRBJ2-5,TRBV21-1,NA
TGCAGTGCTAGCGGCCCGACCTACGAGCAGTACTTC,CSASGPTYEQYF,NA,TRBJ2-7,TRBV20-1,NA
TGCGCCAGCAGCGGGAGTCACCGAGTAGCCTATGGCTACACCTTC,CASSGSHRVAYGYTF,few,TRBJ1-2,TRBV5-1,NA
TGTGCCACCCGGAGGGGTGAAACAGGGAAGGCTAGCACTGAAGCTTTCTTT,CATRRGETGKASTEAFF,NA,TRBJ1-1,TRBV11-2,NA
TGTGCCAGCAGCTTAATACAGGACAATGAGCAGTTCTTC,CASSLIQDNEQFF,NA,TRBJ2-1,TRBV11-1,NA
TGTGCCAGCAGTGCTAAAGGGGCGCCAAACTATGGCTACACCTTC,CASSAKGAPNYGYTF,NA,TRBJ1-2,TRBV6-5,NA
TGTGCCACCAGTGACTTCGCTGGAGGGAAGTTCTTC,CATSDFAGGKFF,NA,TRBJ2-1,TRBV24-1,NA
TGCGCCAGCAGCTTGGAGTATGGGCGGGTCCTAGATGAGCAGTTCTTC,CASSLEYGRVLDEQFF,NA,TRBJ2-1,TRBV5-1,NA
TGCGCCAGCAGCGTCAAGGGGGAGAGGGAGACCCAGTACTTC,CASSVKGERETQYF,NA,TRBJ2-5,TRBV5-1,NA
TGTGCCAGCAGCCAAGGTCAAGAGACCCAGTACTTC,CASSQGQETQYF,many,TRBJ2-5,TRBV3-1,NA
TGCGCCAGCAGCCCCCTCCCGCGGCAGGGCGGAGAGACCCAGTACTTC,CASSPLPRQGGETQYF,NA,TRBJ2-5,TRBV4-1,NA
TGTGCCTGCAGTGACCGGGACAATCCGAACTATGGCTACACCTTC,CACSDRDNPNYGYTF,NA,TRBJ1-2,TRBV11-1,NA
TGTGCCAGCAGCCCGATGCACCTCTACGAGCAGTACTTC,CASSPMHLYEQYF,NA,TRBJ2-7,TRBV5-4,NA
TGCGCCAGCAGCCAAGGCGGGACTAGCGGGGCATCGTCCTGCAATGAGCAGTTCTTC,CASSQGGTSGASSCNEQFF,NA,TRBJ2-1,TRBV4-1,TRBD2
TGTGCCAGCTCAACGGACAGGGTTGAACATGAGCAGTTCTTC,CASSTDRVEHEQFF,NA,TRBJ2-1,TRBV18,TRBD1
TGTGCCAGCAGTTACGGGTGGGGAGCGGGAAGAAACTCCTACGAGCAGTACTTC,CASSYGWGAGRNSYEQYF,NA,TRBJ2-7,TRBV6-5,TRBD2
TGTGCCTGGAATACAGGGCCACCTTCACCCCTCCACTTT,CAWNTGPPSPLHF,NA,TRBJ1-6,TRBV30,NA